Many counts were recorded for the clone carrying this T cell receptor beta chain. TCRdb itself ran the 5' RACE reads through MiXCR, one entry per CDR3 protein. The sample lists 150,000 to 200,000 distinct CDR3 sequences, roughly a tenth occurring once. The sample is drawn from a study of T cells after yellow fever vaccination. The material was CD8+ T cells sorted from PBMCs, obtained 45 days after the yellow fever booster vaccination. The sequence came from a man aged 18 to 30 who received the YFV17D yellow fever vaccine.

The CDR3, as DNA: TGCGCCAGCAGCCCAACGGGACTAGCGGGGGACGGTGAGCAGTTCTTC. Translating it yields CASSPTGLAGDGEQFF. The chain couples TRBV4-1 to TRBJ2-1; 14 nucleotides match TRBD2. V lost 4 bases, J lost 9 bases, and 8 bases stayed unmatched. The CDR3 contains 16 residues. Germline V gene sequence: CDR1 MGHRA, CDR2 YSYEKL.